This T cell receptor beta chain was sequenced during a study of monozygotic twins with inflammatory bowel disease. Study-wide findings and caveats: Backing was not found for a single strong signal or clonotype associated with IBD. Among the T cells, different subtypes could not be distinguished.

Comment on this clonotype: Antigen unknown.

Each CDR3 protein gets one entry in TCRdb, which reprocessed the 5' RACE reads and gives no DNA. This listing includes roughly 150,000 distinct CDR3 sequences. The CDR3 has 15 amino acids. The germline CDR1 and CDR2 sequences are DFQATT and SNEGSKA (reference sequence). Source material: blood. This receptor was obtained from a human donor with ulcerative colitis or Crohn's disease, or a healthy co-twin of an affected twin (not recorded which). This rearrangement joins TRBV20-1 to TRBJ1-5; TCRdb selects TRBD1, and the lack of DNA leaves this call unchecked. The CDR3: CSALGGRLVNQPQHF.